The entry that follows covers one T cell receptor beta chain sequence. Its specificity is not known. This record comes from a study of cytomegalovirus exposure and HLA in healthy donors. The study, taken as a whole, reports: Some TCR beta chains (around 160 of them) were listed as cytomegalovirus-associated. It was only CMV serostatus that was available as immune exposure information. Among donors in an Asian-associated ancestry cluster, a later analysis reportedly found fewer N-insertions than the approximately 700-donor mean. Most subjects' HLA-A and HLA-B alleles were reportedly predicted from TCR beta sequences.

It was with 60 Vbeta and 13 Jbeta primers that the PCR ran. Using immunoSEQ multiplex PCR, the repertoire was profiled, and TCRdb retains in-frame clones only, with some absent. Of roughly 200,000 clones in the sample, roughly 68% were seen once. Trimming shortened V by 8 bases and J by 4 bases, and 12 bases separated the two germline ends. CDR1 and CDR2 (germline): SGHTA, FQGNSA. The CDR3 has 12 amino acids. The receptor's source is a man between 40 and 49 years old in good health and CMV-seropositive. Sequencing input: PBMCs. The chain joins TRBV7-2 to TRBJ2-7; maybe TRBD1 (6 bases). The CDR3 region has the DNA TGTGCCAGCGCCCACAGGGTGTACGAGCAGTACTTC. This codes for CASAHRVYEQYF.